These 28 T cell receptor beta chains originate from one sample sequenced in a study of control samples from healthy donors and cancer patients. The data were produced by immunoSEQ multiplex PCR, yet TCRdb's version contains in-frame clones alone and is incomplete. Of tens of thousands of clones listed, 93% are singletons. Sequenced material: PBMCs. Every receptor here comes from a middle-aged woman with lung cancer.

This clone has a single count. The chain joins TRBV28 to TRBJ1-4, with D unclear. The V and J ends lost 7 bases and 5 bases respectively, with 14 bases between them. Germline values: CDR1 MDHEN, CDR2 SYDVKM. This CDR3 spans 14 amino acids. CDR3 amino acids: CASTIRAENEKLFF. CDR3 sequence (DNA): TGTGCCAGCACCATTCGGGCAGAAAATGAAAAACTGTTTTTT.

The chain has TRBV6-4 and TRBJ1-1; D gene ambiguous. V was pared by 6 bases and J by 3 bases, with 17 bases between. This CDR3 has 15 residues. Per the germline V gene, CDR1 is MRHNA and CDR2 is SNTAGT. The CDR3 coding sequence is TGTGCCAGCAGAGCTGGGTTTTCATATGACACTGAAGCTTTCTTT. Its protein is CASRAGFSYDTEAFF.

This clone was seen a single time. The chain recombines TRBV28 with TRBJ1-6; perhaps TRBD1 as D (5 bases). This CDR3 comprises 13 residues. Germline CDR1 and CDR2: MDHEN and SYDVKM. V was clipped by 2 bases and J by 13 bases, with 12 bases between them. The CDR3 loop is CASSLQGMGPLHF. The DNA of the CDR3 is TGTGCCAGCAGTTTACAGGGTATGGGGCCCCTCCACTTT.

This chain connects TRBV5-4 to TRBJ1-6; D gene uncertain. The CDR3 sequence is 14 residues long. CDR1 and CDR2 (germline): SGHNT, YYREEE (reference sequence). Trimming took 0 bases from V and 6 from J, leaving 7 bases between them. CDR3: CASSLDGTNSPLHF. The CDR3 nucleotides read TGTGCCAGCAGCTTGGACGGCACTAATTCACCCCTCCACTTT.

J is TRBJ1-5 and V is TRBV20-1; unclear D gene. The length of the CDR3 is 18 residues. The V gene lost 3 bases and the J gene lost 0 bases, with 21 bases spanning the gap. Germline lookup yields CDR1 DFQATT and CDR2 SNEGSKA (reference sequence). The CDR3 DNA reads as TGCAGTGCTAGTGAGGTCTCACCATTCCTTCATAGCAATCAGCCCCAGCATTTT. Translating it yields CSASEVSPFLHSNQPQHF.

This chain joins TRBV4-1 and TRBJ2-3; 9 nucleotides align to TRBD2. This CDR3 comprises 16 residues. The V gene's germline CDR1 is MGHRA and CDR2 YSYEKL. J lost 3 bases, V lost 1 base, and 5 bases had no gene match. The DNA of the CDR3 is TGCGCCAGCAGCCAAGTTATAGCGGGGGTGACAGATACGCAGTATTTT. It translates to CASSQVIAGVTDTQYF.

The rearrangement uses TRBV14 and TRBJ1-1; no clear D gene. V was trimmed by 4 bases and J by 1 base, leaving 13 bases between them. This CDR3 spans 15 amino acids. Per the germline V gene, CDR1 is SGHDN and CDR2 is FVKESK. The CDR3 nucleotides are TGTGCCAGCAGCCGGACGCCCGGAAAGAACACTGAAGCTTTCTTT. Translating gives CASSRTPGKNTEAFF.

The V gene is TRBV7-9, the J gene TRBJ1-1; TRBD1 is a possible D gene (6 bases). Germline V gene data show CDR1 as SEHNR and CDR2 as FQNEAQ (reference sequence). The CDR3 has 15 amino acids. Between the trimmed V and J ends, which lost 3 bases and 4 bases, there was a span of 15 bases. CDR3 coding DNA: TGTGCCAGCAGCTTGCCAGGGGATGGGGGCACTGAAGCTTTCTTT. It specifies CASSLPGDGGTEAFF.

The V call is TRBV12-3 or TRBV12-4, the J call TRBJ1-2, with a possible D match to TRBD1 (6 bases). V gave up 3 bases and J gave up 5 bases, with 10 bases separating them. The CDR3 is 13 residues long. CDR3 bases: TGTGCCAGCAGTTTTGCAGGGACATATGGCTACACCTTC. This codes for CASSFAGTYGYTF.

The gene calls are TRBV5-6 and TRBJ1-6, with 10 bases aligning to TRBD1. The germline V gene encodes CDR1 SGHDT and CDR2 YYEEEE. This CDR3 spans 13 amino acids. V was pared by 2 bases and J by 12 bases, with 2 bases of the junction left unmatched. CDR3: CASSFRDRGPLHF. As DNA, the CDR3 is TGTGCCAGCAGCTTCCGGGACAGGGGACCCCTCCACTTT.

The V and J genes are TRBV7-8 and TRBJ1-3; no clear D. Between the trimmed V and J ends, which lost 1 base and 1 base, there was a span of 11 bases. Germline V gives CDR1 SGHVS, CDR2 FQNEAQ. The CDR3 length is 16 residues. The CDR3 DNA reads TGTGCCAGCAGCTTAGGGCGATCCATTTCTGGAAACACCATATATTTT. This translates into CASSLGRSISGNTIYF.

The chain couples TRBV4-1 to TRBJ2-3; weak D call: TRBD1 (5 bases). CDR3 length: 14 amino acids. Trimming took off 1 base at V and 4 bases at J, with 9 bases between the two ends. The germline CDR1 and CDR2 sequences are MGHRA and YSYEKL. Here the CDR3 DNA reads TGCGCCAGCAGCCAAGTATCAGGGTCAGATACGCAGTATTTT. Protein sequence: CASSQVSGSDTQYF.

The chain links TRBV30 to TRBJ2-7; D unresolved. With 4 bases removed from V and 6 bases from J, the gap between germline ends came to 13 bases. The CDR3 runs to 12 residues. From germline, CDR1 is GTSNPN and CDR2 SVGIG (reference sequence). Written as DNA, the CDR3 is TGTGCCTGGAAGAGGAGAGGAACCGAGCAGTACTTC. Its protein is CAWKRRGTEQYF. The variable domain in full, completed from reference TRBV30 and TRBJ2-7, reads SQTIHQWPATLVQPVGSPLSLECTVEGTSNPNLYWYRQAAGRGLQLLFYSVGIGQISSEVPQNLSASRPQDRQFILSSKKLLLSDSGFYLCAWKRRGTEQYFGPGTRLTVT.

The chain recombines TRBV5-6 with TRBJ2-3; D is undetermined. The CDR3 length is 13 residues. The germline CDR1 and CDR2 sequences are SGHDT and YYEEEE. V was cut by 5 bases and J by 1 base, with 8 bases left in between. CDR3: CASSGVGTDTQYF. The CDR3 nucleotides are TGTGCCAGCAGTGGAGTTGGCACAGATACGCAGTATTTT.

The chain carries TRBV5-1 and TRBJ2-2, with 11 nucleotides matching TRBD2. Per the germline V gene, CDR1 is SGHRS and CDR2 is YFSETQ. This CDR3 spans 16 amino acids. V dropped 3 bases and J dropped 4; count of bases not matched to a gene: 5. CDR3 bases: TGCGCCAGCAGCTACACTAGCGGGGGAGGCACCGGGGAGCTGTTTTTT. Translated, it gives CASSYTSGGGTGELFF.

This clone has a single count. This rearrangement joins TRBV3-1 (or the pseudogene TRBV3-2) to TRBJ1-1; D is unresolved. The CDR3 spans 14 residues. Germline assignment: CDR1 LGHDT and CDR2 YNNKEL (reference sequence). The V and J ends lost 1 base and 2 bases respectively, with 8 bases between them. CDR3 region: CASSQGFPNTEAFF. DNA of the CDR3: TGTGCCAGCAGCCAAGGATTTCCTAACACTGAAGCTTTCTTT.

V gene TRBV14 combines with J gene TRBJ1-1, with a weak D call TRBD1 (5 bases). Trimming stripped 2 bases from V and 0 bases from J, with 13 bases between. The CDR3 consists of 16 residues. Per the germline V gene, CDR1 is SGHDN and CDR2 is FVKESK. The DNA for the CDR3 is TGTGCCAGCAGCCAACTGGGGCGGGGGATGAACACTGAAGCTTTCTTT. Protein product: CASSQLGRGMNTEAFF.

V gene TRBV6-5 combines with J gene TRBJ1-6; D is uncertain. V lost 2 bases and J 4 bases, leaving 9 bases between the germline ends. The length of the CDR3 is 15 residues. Germline loops: CDR1 MNHEY, CDR2 SVGAGI. The CDR3 sequence is CASSYSLPYNSPLHF. CDR3 bases: TGTGCCAGCAGTTACAGCCTTCCTTATAATTCACCCCTCCACTTT.

The chain couples TRBV11-3 to TRBJ1-1; 7 nucleotides line up with TRBD1. Germline V gene data show CDR1 as SGHNT and CDR2 as YENEEA. The junction had 12 bases not matched to a gene; V was cut back by 7 bases and J by 7 bases. CDR3 length: 14 residues. This CDR3 is CASNINRGIGEAFF. CDR3 nucleotide sequence: TGTGCCAGCAACATAAACAGGGGAATTGGTGAAGCTTTCTTT. The full variable domain, with the rest looked up from reference TRBV11-3 and TRBJ1-1, is EAGVVQSPRYKIIEKKQPVAFWCNPISGHNTLYWYLQNLGQGPELLIRYENEEAVDDSQLPKDRFSAERLKGVDSTLKIQPAELGDSAVYLCASNINRGIGEAFFGQGTRLTVV.

The chain couples TRBV7-9 to TRBJ2-3; TRBD2 agrees at 8 bases. Trimming cost V 5 bases and J 4 bases; bases outside gene matches: 14. Germline CDR1 and CDR2: SEHNR and FQNEAQ (reference sequence). This CDR3 comprises 17 residues. The CDR3 nucleotides read TGTGCCAGCAGCCCGCCCCAGTCCGGGGGGGTGCCAGATACGCAGTATTTT. Translated, it gives CASSPPQSGGVPDTQYF.

The chain recombines TRBV5-4 with TRBJ2-5; D is perhaps TRBD2 (6 bases). Germline V gene lookup returns CDR1 SGHNT and CDR2 YYREEE (reference sequence). The CDR3 sequence is 14 residues long. V gave up 0 bases and J gave up 2 bases, with 8 bases separating them. The CDR3 sequence is CASSLVGGQETQYF. CDR3 nucleotides: TGTGCCAGCAGCTTGGTGGGGGGACAAGAGACCCAGTACTTC.

This chain uses TRBV4-1 with TRBJ2-3; D call uncertain. V dropped 1 base and J dropped 3 bases, with 11 bases sitting between them. CDR3 length equals 15 residues. Germline CDR1 MGHRA, CDR2 YSYEKL. DNA of the CDR3: TGCGCCAGCAGCCAAGTTTTATTGTATACAGATACGCAGTATTTT. It specifies CASSQVLLYTDTQYF.

The J gene is TRBJ2-7, the V gene TRBV4-2, with 8 bases aligning to TRBD1. This CDR3 is built from 18 residues. The germline gives CDR1 LGHNA, CDR2 YNFKEQ. V was clipped by 0 bases and J by 0 bases; unmatched bases: 10. The CDR3: CASSQEGFQGAPSYEQYF. In DNA form, the CDR3 reads TGTGCCAGCAGCCAAGAAGGTTTTCAGGGGGCCCCCTCCTACGAGCAGTACTTC.

The chain couples TRBV21-1 to TRBJ1-5; the D call in the table, TRBD1, was not verified against the DNA. TRBV21-1 is flagged as a pseudogene. This CDR3 region has 16 residues. CDR3 in DNA: TGTGCCAGCAGCCTCACAGGGCTTGGGAGAAATCAGCCCCAGCATTTT. It is translated as CASSLTGLGRNQPQHF.

The chain has TRBV6-1 and TRBJ1-5; maybe TRBD1 (5 bases). Trimming left V 1 base short and J 2 bases short, with 12 bases between. Per germline, CDR1 MNHNS and CDR2 SASEGT. The CDR3 is made up of 16 amino acids. The CDR3, as DNA: TGTGCCAGCAGTGAAGGGACAAAACTTGGCAATCAGCCCCAGCATTTT. It specifies CASSEGTKLGNQPQHF.

This chain joins TRBV9 and TRBJ2-3, with D unclear. Trimming took off 0 bases at V and 2 bases at J, with 10 bases between the two ends. This CDR3 contains 15 residues. Germline assignment: CDR1 SGDLS and CDR2 YYNGEE. The CDR3, as DNA: TGTGCCAGCAGCGTAGGTGGCCGACTCACAGATACGCAGTATTTT. It specifies CASSVGGRLTDTQYF.

V and J are TRBV18 and TRBJ1-3, with no clear D. The V end lost 3 bases, the J end lost 0 bases, and 9 bases lay between the germline ends. Germline CDR1 and CDR2: KGHSH and LQKENI. CDR3 length equals 15 residues. The CDR3 sequence: CASSPVAVSGNTIYF. The CDR3 DNA sequence: TGTGCCAGCTCACCGGTCGCCGTCTCTGGAAACACCATATATTTT.

This chain uses TRBV27 with TRBJ2-7; 9 bases fit TRBD1. In germline, CDR1 is MNHEY, CDR2 SMNVEV (reference sequence). The junction had 9 bases not matched to a gene; V was cut back by 4 bases and J by 2 bases. The CDR3 is 16 residues long. CDR3 protein: CASSSSGQGNPYEQYF. DNA for the CDR3: TGTGCCAGCAGTTCCTCGGGACAGGGAAATCCCTACGAGCAGTACTTC.